These T cell receptor beta chains were read from a single sample in a study of T cell changes during pregnancy in multiple sclerosis. Assay used: immunoSEQ multiplex PCR; TCRdb lists only in-frame clones, some missing. The table shows 60,000 to 65,000 clones, with around 90% occurring only once. The input for sequencing was peripheral blood, taken in the second trimester of pregnancy. These receptors came from a female donor in good health, enrolled as a control in a pregnancy study. Each CDR3 is given with its conserved first and last residue. A D gene is named only where the DNA matches it firmly. Clone size is given for some rows only: seen once, a few or many times, or a class if the clone is expanded.

v_call	clone_size	j_call	d_call	cdr3_aa	cdr3_nt
TRBV30	.	TRBJ2-1	.	CAWSVGGVYNEQFF	TGTGCCTGGAGTGTGGGGGGAGTCTACAATGAGCAGTTCTTC
TRBV27	.	TRBJ2-7	TRBD2	CASSLTGGSPYEQYF	TGTGCCAGCAGTTTAACAGGCGGGAGCCCCTACGAGCAGTACTTC
TRBV7-2	few	TRBJ1-2	TRBD1	CASSQQQGASYGYTF	TGTGCCAGCAGCCAACAGCAGGGGGCATCCTATGGCTACACCTTC
TRBV4-2	few	TRBJ1-1	.	CASSPYPDRTEAFF	TGTGCCAGCAGCCCCTACCCCGATCGCACTGAAGCTTTCTTT
TRBV30	.	TRBJ1-5	TRBD1	CAWSVRADRGQPQHF	TGTGCCTGGAGTGTACGGGCGGACAGGGGTCAGCCCCAGCATTTT
TRBV5-1	.	TRBJ2-6	.	CASSLLTTGANVLTF	TGCGCCAGCAGCTTGTTGACAACTGGGGCCAACGTCCTGACTTTC
TRBV5-1	.	TRBJ2-7	TRBD2	CASSSGLDYEQYF	TGCGCCAGCAGCAGTGGACTAGACTACGAGCAGTACTTC
TRBV6-5	.	TRBJ1-2	.	CASSYSGGHGYTF	TGTGCCAGCAGTTACTCGGGAGGCCACGGCTACACCTTC
TRBV7-9	.	TRBJ2-3	TRBD1	CASSSRAGGFELKYF	TGTGCCAGCAGCTCCCGGGCAGGGGGTTTTGAGTTGAAGTATTTT
TRBV27	.	TRBJ2-3	.	CASSLRESTDTQYF	TGTGCCAGCAGTCTCAGGGAAAGCACAGATACGCAGTATTTT
TRBV28	.	TRBJ2-5	.	CASSSGGGLGGETQYF	TGTGCCAGCAGTTCGGGGGGCGGCCTCGGGGGGGAGACCCAGTACTTC
TRBV11-3	.	TRBJ2-1	.	CASSLAGNEQFF	TGTGCCAGCAGCTTAGCGGGTAATGAGCAGTTCTTC
TRBV28	.	TRBJ2-7	TRBD2	CASSRRGGETYEQYF	TGTGCCAGCAGCCGACGTGGGGGGGAGACCTACGAGCAGTACTTC
TRBV6-1	.	TRBJ1-4	.	CASSENEASKKLFF	TGTGCCAGCAGTGAAAACGAGGCCTCCAAAAAACTGTTTTTT
TRBV18	.	TRBJ2-1	.	CASSPPNKGHNEQFF	TGTGCCAGCTCACCACCGAATAAGGGGCACAATGAGCAGTTCTTC
TRBV4-1	.	TRBJ1-3	.	CASSAQTTGKSSGNTIYF	TGCGCCAGCAGCGCACAGACCACAGGGAAGAGTTCTGGAAACACCATATATTTT
TRBV10-3	once	TRBJ1-1	.	CAISDIRGEAFF	TGTGCCATCAGTGATATAAGGGGAGAAGCTTTCTTT
TRBV4-1	.	TRBJ1-1	.	CASSQVGGEPEAFF	TGCGCCAGCAGCCAAGTCGGAGGGGAACCTGAAGCTTTCTTT
TRBV5-4	.	TRBJ1-1	.	CASSLNQNTEAFF	TGTGCCAGCAGCCTAAATCAGAACACTGAAGCTTTCTTT
TRBV7-6	.	TRBJ2-7	TRBD2	CASSRTRTYEQYF	TGTGCCAGCAGCCGGACTAGGACCTACGAGCAGTACTTC
TRBV14	few	TRBJ1-1	TRBD1	CASSPINGQGGTEAFF	TGTGCCAGCAGCCCCATAAACGGACAGGGTGGCACTGAAGCTTTCTTT
TRBV4-1	.	TRBJ1-1	TRBD1	CASSQDFLGQRNTEAFF	TGCGCCAGCAGCCAAGACTTTTTGGGACAGCGGAACACTGAAGCTTTCTTT
TRBV7-9	.	TRBJ1-1	.	CASSLASENTEAFF	TGTGCCAGCAGCTTAGCGAGCGAGAACACTGAAGCTTTCTTT
TRBV5-8	.	TRBJ1-5	.	CASSVTGLNQPQHF	TGTGCCAGCAGCGTGACAGGACTCAATCAGCCCCAGCATTTT
TRBV29-1	.	TRBJ2-2	TRBD2	CSVATSGGPLNTGELFF	TGCAGCGTTGCGACTAGCGGGGGGCCCTTAAACACCGGGGAGCTGTTTTTT
TRBV9	.	TRBJ2-2	.	CASSVGTPYTGELFF	TGTGCCAGCAGCGTGGGGACTCCTTACACCGGGGAGCTGTTTTTT
TRBV7-9	.	TRBJ1-3	.	CASRPPPRLGNTIYF	TGTGCCAGCAGACCCCCGCCGCGGCTTGGAAACACCATATATTTT
TRBV19	.	TRBJ1-1	.	CASSIGSGGGLSTEAFF	TGTGCCAGTAGTATAGGGTCGGGCGGGGGACTGAGCACTGAAGCTTTCTTT
TRBV10-2	.	TRBJ1-1	.	CASSEQAFGAFF	TGCGCCAGCAGTGAACAAGCATTCGGGGCTTTCTTT
TRBV7-3	.	TRBJ2-3	TRBD1	CASRGQGSDTQYF	TGTGCCAGCCGGGGACAGGGATCAGATACGCAGTATTTT
TRBV29-1	.	TRBJ1-1	TRBD1	CSAKGQLGTEAFF	TGCAGCGCCAAGGGACAGCTGGGCACTGAAGCTTTCTTT
TRBV27	.	TRBJ2-3	.	CASSWGGGVGADTQYF	TGTGCCAGCAGTTGGGGAGGGGGAGTCGGCGCAGATACGCAGTATTTT
TRBV5-4	.	TRBJ2-7	TRBD1	CASSLRTGGRGEQYF	TGTGCCAGCAGCTTGAGGACAGGGGGCCGGGGCGAGCAGTACTTC
TRBV6-5	.	TRBJ1-5	.	CASSYNSNQPQHF	TGTGCCAGCAGTTATAATAGCAATCAGCCCCAGCATTTT
TRBV6-5	.	TRBJ2-5	TRBD1	CASREFGTAQETQYF	TGTGCCAGCAGAGAATTTGGGACAGCCCAAGAGACCCAGTACTTC
TRBV5-1	.	TRBJ2-5	.	CASSPTRGSGEETQYF	TGCGCCAGCAGCCCCACCCGCGGCAGCGGTGAAGAGACCCAGTACTTC
TRBV5-1	.	TRBJ2-7	.	CASSSGQGEQQYF	TGCGCCAGCAGCTCTGGACAAGGGGAACAGCAGTACTTC
TRBV30	.	TRBJ1-5	TRBD1	CAWSITGGQPQHF	TGTGCCTGGAGTATTACAGGGGGCCAGCCCCAGCATTTT
TRBV4-2	once	TRBJ2-7	TRBD1	CASSQRLGQGPYEQYF	TGTGCCAGCAGCCAAAGGCTAGGACAGGGACCCTACGAGCAGTACTTC
TRBV5-1	.	TRBJ2-2	.	CASSLGLGSTGELFF	TGCGCCAGCAGCTTGGGACTGGGTTCCACCGGGGAGCTGTTTTTT
TRBV9	.	TRBJ2-1	TRBD1	CASSDNGQGALFDNEQFF	TGTGCCAGCAGCGACAACGGACAGGGGGCCCTGTTCGACAATGAGCAGTTCTTC
TRBV5-4	.	TRBJ2-2	.	CASSLATGELFF	TGTGCCAGCAGCTTGGCTACCGGGGAGCTGTTTTTT
TRBV10-3	.	TRBJ2-1	TRBD2	CAISGLAGGFDEQFF	TGTGCCATCAGCGGACTAGCGGGAGGGTTCGATGAGCAGTTCTTC
TRBV9	.	TRBJ2-3	.	CASSVNSPDTQYF	TGTGCCAGCAGCGTAAACTCTCCAGATACGCAGTATTTT
TRBV6-1	.	TRBJ2-7	.	CASSARDTIYEQYF	TGTGCCAGCAGTGCCCGGGACACCATCTACGAGCAGTACTTC
TRBV4-1	.	TRBJ1-4	.	CASSLQGVPLSKRNEKLFF	TGCGCCAGCAGCCTCCAAGGAGTCCCACTTTCTAAGAGGAATGAAAAACTGTTTTTT
TRBV5-1	.	TRBJ2-1	TRBD1	CASRAGDRVYDEQFF	TGCGCCAGCCGAGCAGGGGACAGGGTTTATGATGAGCAGTTCTTC
TRBV5-1	once	TRBJ1-5	TRBD1	CASSSGQGNQPQHF	TGCGCCAGCAGCTCGGGACAGGGGAATCAGCCCCAGCATTTT
TRBV5-1	.	TRBJ1-2	.	CASSLGDRDYGYTF	TGCGCCAGCAGCTTGGGAGACAGAGACTATGGCTACACCTTC
TRBV5-1	.	TRBJ2-1	.	CASSLRGYGYNEQFF	TGCGCCAGCAGCTTGCGTGGTTACGGGTACAATGAGCAGTTCTTC
TRBV5-4	.	TRBJ1-1	TRBD1	CASSPKQGAFKAFF	TGTGCCAGCAGCCCTAAACAGGGGGCATTTAAAGCTTTCTTT
TRBV6-4	once	TRBJ2-1	TRBD1	CASSARGTGSYNEQFF	TGTGCCAGCAGTGCGAGAGGGACAGGGTCATACAATGAGCAGTTCTTC
TRBV7-9	.	TRBJ1-4	TRBD1	CASGIQGGDEKLFF	TGTGCCAGCGGAATACAGGGGGGAGATGAAAAACTGTTTTTT